The source of this T cell receptor (beta chain) is a study of blood T cell repertoires in COVID-19. Study-level background: Whether acute or convalescent, the COVID-19 samples came from the United States, Italy and Spain. In each case, the material was cDNA or gDNA derived from T cells, B-cell-depleted T cells, or PBMCs.

Germline V gene lookup returns CDR1 KGHSH and CDR2 LQKENI. Deletions cut 5 bases from V and 0 bases from J, with 8 bases between. The CDR3 has 14 residues. As handled by the study authors: From reference gene primer amplification, estimates of nucleated cell counts were derived. The repertoire was sequenced with immunoSEQ multiplex PCR; TCRdb's copy has only in-frame clones and lacks some. V, J and clone size reflect that table, while D and trimming were determined from the DNA. Here the sample spans 150,000 to 200,000 clones, roughly 90% being singletons. Patients from Seattle were sampled longitudinally, starting during active infection.

The material sequenced was peripheral blood. The clonotype comes from a young man with COVID-19, enrolled during active disease. The chain uses TRBV18 and TRBJ1-5, with no clear D. CDR3: CASSSGLSNQPQHF. CDR3 bases: TGTGCCAGCTCATCTGGGCTTAGCAATCAGCCCCAGCATTTT.